This T cell receptor (beta chain) was identified in a study of blood T cells in healthy people across ages. This CDR3 has 15 amino acids. J lost 6 bases, V lost 5 bases, and 9 bases had no gene match. Germline loops: CDR1 SGHTA, CDR2 FQGNSA. Alongside a J-beta primer mix, a sample-barcoded 5' primer served in a second PCR lasting about 7 to 12 cycles. Each sample yielded at least 2.5 million CDR3-containing paired-end reads. MiXCR, run by TCRdb on the 5' RACE reads, gives a single entry per CDR3 protein. The repertoire includes about 1.4 million distinct CDR3 sequences, around 59% of them detected once, and 6.5% to 8.5% sits in the top ten. Per individual sample, total RNA of at least 6 micrograms was extracted. Study-level results: Investigators viewed diversity estimates from one million T cells as underestimates, the study reported. While age rose, TCR beta diversity per million T cells dropped in a roughly linear way.

With regard to this clonotype: Its antigen remains unknown.

The TCR was taken from a man younger than 35 in good health. The chain carries TRBV7-2 and TRBJ1-5; 8 nucleotides line up with TRBD1. Sample: blood. CDR3 amino acids: CASSTPGGRGQPQHF. The CDR3 DNA follows: TGTGCCAGCAGCACACCAGGGGGCCGAGGTCAGCCCCAGCATTTT.